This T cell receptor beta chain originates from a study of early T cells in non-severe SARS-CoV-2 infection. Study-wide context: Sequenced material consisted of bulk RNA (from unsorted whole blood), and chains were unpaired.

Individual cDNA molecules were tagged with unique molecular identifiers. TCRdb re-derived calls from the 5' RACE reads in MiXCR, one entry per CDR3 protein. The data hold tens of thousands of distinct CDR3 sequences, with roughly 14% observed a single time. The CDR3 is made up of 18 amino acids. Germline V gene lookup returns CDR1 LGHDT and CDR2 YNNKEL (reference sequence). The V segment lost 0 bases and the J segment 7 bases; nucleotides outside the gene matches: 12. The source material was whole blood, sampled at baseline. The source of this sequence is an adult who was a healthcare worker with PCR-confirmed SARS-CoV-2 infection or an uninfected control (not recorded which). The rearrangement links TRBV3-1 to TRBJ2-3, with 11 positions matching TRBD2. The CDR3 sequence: CASSQETSGASLGNTQYF. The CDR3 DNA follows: TGTGCCAGCAGCCAAGAGACTAGCGGGGCCTCCCTCGGGAATACGCAGTATTTT.